This TCR beta chain comes out of a study of blood T cell repertoires in COVID-19. The protocol was immunoSEQ multiplex PCR, while the TCRdb copy is restricted to in-frame clones and leaves out a portion. The table shows approximately 170,000 clones, with around 86% occurring only once. Deletions cut 2 bases from V and 5 bases from J, with 15 bases between. The CDR3 has 15 amino acids. The germline V gene has CDR1 SGHAT and CDR2 FQNNGV. This sequence was found in a man between 65 and 85 years old who had recovered from COVID-19. Sequencing was done on a sample of peripheral blood. This chain joins TRBV11-2 and TRBJ2-5; a weak D match, TRBD1 (5 bases). This CDR3 is CASSLSRVFSETQYF. The CDR3 DNA sequence: TGTGCCAGCAGCTTAAGCAGGGTATTTAGTGAGACCCAGTACTTC.